A selection of T cell receptor beta chains follows, all from one sample in a study of CD8 T cells in cerebrospinal fluid in Alzheimer's disease. After re-calling the 10x single-cell sequencing reads, TCRdb lists one entry per CDR3 protein, DNA absent. The data include 1,500 to 2,000 distinct CDR3 sequences; the top ten clones carry more than 5%. The sample comprised cerebrospinal fluid. These receptors came from a human donor in good health. Both conserved end residues are part of each CDR3. Some rows mark clone size as missing; the rest say once, few, many or name a class of expanded clone.

j_gene: TRBJ2-7
abundance: medium-sized
v_gene: TRBV28
CDR3aa: CASRAGHEQYF

j_gene: TRBJ1-1
abundance: medium-sized
v_gene: TRBV6-5
CDR3aa: CASSYSFSNTEAFF

j_gene: TRBJ2-6
abundance: NA
v_gene: TRBV19
CDR3aa: CASKTQQGSGANVLTF

j_gene: TRBJ2-2
abundance: medium-sized
v_gene: TRBV7-9
CDR3aa: CASSSDRSRTGELFF

j_gene: TRBJ2-7
abundance: medium-sized
v_gene: TRBV5-1
CDR3aa: CASSEPGQGNNEQYF

j_gene: TRBJ2-5
abundance: medium-sized
v_gene: TRBV19
CDR3aa: CASSMGALAGQETQYF

j_gene: TRBJ2-7
abundance: medium-sized
v_gene: TRBV6-1
CDR3aa: CASSGGTAAYEQYF

j_gene: TRBJ2-5
abundance: medium-sized
v_gene: TRBV11-3
CDR3aa: CASSLRAGQETQYF

j_gene: TRBJ1-2
abundance: medium-sized
v_gene: TRBV4-2
CDR3aa: CASSQEGAHYGYTF

j_gene: TRBJ1-3
abundance: medium-sized
v_gene: TRBV2
CDR3aa: CASSITGGSGNTIYF

j_gene: TRBJ2-1
abundance: large
v_gene: TRBV7-2
CDR3aa: CASSLVTGGAYNEQFF

j_gene: TRBJ2-7
abundance: medium-sized
v_gene: TRBV7-2
CDR3aa: CASSITTSAEQYF

j_gene: TRBJ1-1
abundance: medium-sized
v_gene: TRBV19
CDR3aa: CASSTPGSTEAFF

j_gene: TRBJ2-7
abundance: medium-sized
v_gene: TRBV12-3/TRBV12-4
CDR3aa: CASSLIGGLSYEQYF

j_gene: TRBJ2-5
abundance: medium-sized
v_gene: TRBV7-6
CDR3aa: CASSLANRVGGETQYF

j_gene: TRBJ2-6
abundance: medium-sized
v_gene: TRBV12-3/TRBV12-4
CDR3aa: CASSSFGSGANVLTF

j_gene: TRBJ1-1
abundance: medium-sized
v_gene: TRBV5-4
CDR3aa: CASSPTGKDTEAFF

j_gene: TRBJ1-6
abundance: medium-sized
v_gene: TRBV7-2
CDR3aa: CASRFTGDLNSPLHF

j_gene: TRBJ2-3
abundance: medium-sized
v_gene: TRBV5-1
CDR3aa: CASSDPRAGYADTQYF

j_gene: TRBJ2-2
abundance: large
v_gene: TRBV28
CDR3aa: CASSLPERSTGELFF

j_gene: TRBJ2-3
abundance: medium-sized
v_gene: TRBV24-1
CDR3aa: CATSDSGTGDSLDTDTQYF

j_gene: TRBJ1-2
abundance: medium-sized
v_gene: TRBV5-6
CDR3aa: CASSGGQGVSGYTF

j_gene: TRBJ1-1
abundance: NA
v_gene: TRBV24-1
CDR3aa: CATRPDGPYTEAFF

j_gene: TRBJ2-3
abundance: medium-sized
v_gene: TRBV5-4
CDR3aa: CASRFWGPSTDTQYF

j_gene: TRBJ1-2
abundance: medium-sized
v_gene: TRBV3-1
CDR3aa: CASSPTGGSNYGYTF

j_gene: TRBJ1-1
abundance: large
v_gene: TRBV4-2
CDR3aa: CASSQTTAAPMNTEAFF

j_gene: TRBJ2-6
abundance: large
v_gene: TRBV7-6
CDR3aa: CASSPRETSFTNVLTF

j_gene: TRBJ2-1
abundance: medium-sized
v_gene: TRBV7-9
CDR3aa: CASSPTGTESFF

j_gene: TRBJ2-5
abundance: medium-sized
v_gene: TRBV7-7
CDR3aa: CASSLDRGGETQYF

j_gene: TRBJ2-6
abundance: large
v_gene: TRBV5-6
CDR3aa: CASSYTGTALGANVLTF

j_gene: TRBJ1-1
abundance: large
v_gene: TRBV10-3
CDR3aa: CAISRPGGDTEAFF

j_gene: TRBJ2-7
abundance: medium-sized
v_gene: TRBV29-1
CDR3aa: CSARDGPYEQYF

j_gene: TRBJ2-3
abundance: medium-sized
v_gene: TRBV6-6
CDR3aa: CASREEGTDTQYF

j_gene: TRBJ1-2
abundance: medium-sized
v_gene: TRBV20-1
CDR3aa: CSARAGLRGGNYGYTF

j_gene: TRBJ2-3
abundance: medium-sized
v_gene: TRBV6-4
CDR3aa: CASSIQGRGTDTQYF

j_gene: TRBJ1-3
abundance: medium-sized
v_gene: TRBV12-3/TRBV12-4
CDR3aa: CASSPDSRGTIYF

j_gene: TRBJ1-6
abundance: NA
v_gene: TRBV14
CDR3aa: CASGFNSPLHF

j_gene: TRBJ1-1
abundance: medium-sized
v_gene: TRBV20-1
CDR3aa: CSARDQSPTEAFF

j_gene: TRBJ2-2
abundance: large
v_gene: TRBV5-5
CDR3aa: CASSSRGENTGELFF

j_gene: TRBJ2-1
abundance: medium-sized
v_gene: TRBV11-2
CDR3aa: CASSSNYQDNEQFF

j_gene: TRBJ2-4
abundance: medium-sized
v_gene: TRBV12-3/TRBV12-4
CDR3aa: CASSLAGSKNIQYF

j_gene: TRBJ2-7
abundance: large
v_gene: TRBV2
CDR3aa: CASRALYEQYF

j_gene: TRBJ2-4
abundance: medium-sized
v_gene: TRBV2
CDR3aa: CASSVTGRNIQYF